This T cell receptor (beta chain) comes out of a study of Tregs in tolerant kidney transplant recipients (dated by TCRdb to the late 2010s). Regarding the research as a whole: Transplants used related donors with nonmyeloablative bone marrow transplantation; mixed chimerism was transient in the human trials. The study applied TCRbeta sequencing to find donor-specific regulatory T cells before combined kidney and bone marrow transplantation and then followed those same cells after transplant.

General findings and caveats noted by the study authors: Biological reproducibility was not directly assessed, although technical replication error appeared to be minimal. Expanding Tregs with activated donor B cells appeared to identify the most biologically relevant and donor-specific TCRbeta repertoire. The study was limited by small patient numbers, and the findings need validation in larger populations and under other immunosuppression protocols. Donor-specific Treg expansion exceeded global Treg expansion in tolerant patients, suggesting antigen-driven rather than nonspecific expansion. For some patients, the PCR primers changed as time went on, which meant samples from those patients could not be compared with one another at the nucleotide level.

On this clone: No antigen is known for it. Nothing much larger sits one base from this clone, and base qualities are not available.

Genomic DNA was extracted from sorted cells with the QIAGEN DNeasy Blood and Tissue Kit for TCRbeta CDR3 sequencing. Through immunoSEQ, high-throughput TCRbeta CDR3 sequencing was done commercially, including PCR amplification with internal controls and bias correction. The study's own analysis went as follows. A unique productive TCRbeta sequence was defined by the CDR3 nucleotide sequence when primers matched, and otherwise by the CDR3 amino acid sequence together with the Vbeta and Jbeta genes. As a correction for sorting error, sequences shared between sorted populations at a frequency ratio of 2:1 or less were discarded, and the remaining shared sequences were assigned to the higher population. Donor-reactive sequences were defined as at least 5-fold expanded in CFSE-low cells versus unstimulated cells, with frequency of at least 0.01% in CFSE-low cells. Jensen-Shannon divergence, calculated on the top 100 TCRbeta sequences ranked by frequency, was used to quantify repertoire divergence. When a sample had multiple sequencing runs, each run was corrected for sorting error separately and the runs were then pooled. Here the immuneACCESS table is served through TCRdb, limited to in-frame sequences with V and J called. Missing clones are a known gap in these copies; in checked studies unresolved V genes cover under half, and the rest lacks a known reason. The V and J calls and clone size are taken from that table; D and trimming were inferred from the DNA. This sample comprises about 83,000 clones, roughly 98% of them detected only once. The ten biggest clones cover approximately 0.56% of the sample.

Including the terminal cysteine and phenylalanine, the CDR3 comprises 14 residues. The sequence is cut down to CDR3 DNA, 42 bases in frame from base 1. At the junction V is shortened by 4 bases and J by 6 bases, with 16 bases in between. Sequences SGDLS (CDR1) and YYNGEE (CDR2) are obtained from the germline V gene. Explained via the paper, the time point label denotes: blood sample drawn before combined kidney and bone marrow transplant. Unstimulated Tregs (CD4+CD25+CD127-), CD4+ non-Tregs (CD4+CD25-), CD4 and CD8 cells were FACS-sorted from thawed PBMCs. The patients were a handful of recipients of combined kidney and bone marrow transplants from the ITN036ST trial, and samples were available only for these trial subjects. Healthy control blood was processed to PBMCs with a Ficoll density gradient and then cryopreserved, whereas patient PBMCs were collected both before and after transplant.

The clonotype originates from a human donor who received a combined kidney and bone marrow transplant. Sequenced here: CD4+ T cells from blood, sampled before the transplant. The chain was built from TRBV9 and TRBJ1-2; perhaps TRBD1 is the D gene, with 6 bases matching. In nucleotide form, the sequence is TGTGCCAGCAGCCCCCGGTCGGACAGAAATGGCTACACCTTC. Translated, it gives CASSPRSDRNGYTF.